What follows describes a single TCR beta chain. In its sample, this clonotype was seen many times. What this receptor recognizes is not known. No much larger clone exists at a distance of one base, and base qualities are not known. A patient counted as having stable Graves' hyperthyroidism if no progression to ophthalmopathy occurred over 18 months of follow-up. Hyperthyroidism patients were newly diagnosed, had a disease duration of under 2 months, and were aged 18 to 65 years. Exclusion was applied to patients with uncontrolled infections, other autoimmune diseases, pregnancy or lactation. Clinical symptoms, serum thyroxine and TRAb, thyroid ultrasound, and orbital computed tomography formed the basis for the diagnoses. PBMCs were separated from 7.5 to 10 ml of fresh peripheral blood using Ficoll-Paque density gradient centrifugation. Trizol reagent was used to extract total RNA, and RNA quality was then checked on an Agilent 2100 Bioanalyzer.

For CDR1 and CDR2, the germline V gene (reference sequence) lists MNHEY and SMNVEV. The CDR3 numbers 16 residues from cysteine through phenylalanine. CDR3 DNA is the only sequence kept; it has 48 bases, read in frame from the first base. V is trimmed back by 1 base and J by 2 bases, and the junction contains 4 bases that no gene match accounts for. These data come from a study of T cells in Graves' hyperthyroidism and ophthalmopathy (dated by TCRdb to between 2018 and 2020). Background on the whole study: Peripheral blood samples were taken at initial diagnosis, before any treatment was given. Prospective prediction of ophthalmopathy was tested in an independent validation cohort consisting of fewer than 20 hyperthyroidism patients and some 17 patients who later progressed to ophthalmopathy. To identify distinguishing TCR V-J signatures, a discovery cohort of around 100 patients was used, comprising 40 to 45 with Graves' ophthalmopathy and some 60 with stable Graves' hyperthyroidism. Following sampling, methimazole starting at 30 mg daily was given to hyperthyroidism patients, and high-dose intravenous methylprednisolone was given to ophthalmopathy patients. The 85 to 100 discovery patients were randomly split 7:3 into training and test sets. In addition, the study compared T-cell repertoires in thyroid tissue and in blood from about six Graves' hyperthyroidism patients. According to the paper, TCR Vbeta CDR3 sequencing was carried out on approximately 140 peripheral blood samples, which came from about 45 ophthalmopathy, roughly 75 hyperthyroidism and approximately 17 progressor patients. General conclusions and limits of the study: Sample size was not statistically predetermined, and investigators were not blinded to group allocation. Ophthalmopathy was separated from stable hyperthyroidism by a 13 V-J signature model, with 85% to 90% sensitivity and roughly 84% specificity obtained in cross-validation and 80%/75% obtained in testing. In validation, the model predicted progression to ophthalmopathy a median of about 5.9 months before onset, with around 70% sensitivity and roughly 79% specificity. Most expanded thyroid clonotypes (frequency above 0.001) were also detected in blood, a finding suggesting that blood repertoires may reflect thyroid immune responses.

The TCR beta CDR3 regions were amplified from the RNA transcripts. The TCR CDR3 was subjected to a first round of RT-PCR using the HTBI primer set and the Qiagen OneStep RT-PCR kit. Libraries were constructed in a second round of multiplex PCR, after which size selection and purification were performed. Paired-end sequencing of the libraries was performed with 100 bp reads on an Illumina HiSeq2000. The study's processing was this. Raw data were processed with SOAPnuke, discarding reads with adapters, uncalled bases, mean Phred below 15, or no exact constant-primer or identifier match. COPE v1.2.5 was used to merge high-quality paired reads, and clonotypes were defined as unique nucleotide sequences. MiTCR v1.1 was used to align the clonotypes against IMGT TRBV, TRBD and TRBJ reference segments. The analysis included only V-J combinations with a frequency above 0.0001, which together covered around 99% of the repertoires. A TCS score was defined as the ratio of F50 (clonal expansion) to E x V (chaos), with BLOSUM62-based TCRdist applied between CDR3 peptides within each V-J. Welch's t-statistics and random forest reduced 500 to 550 V-J features to 10 to 15, which were used in a naive Bayes classifier (R e1071). TCRdb passed the public sequencing reads through fastp at Q25 and MiXCR, retaining productive beta sequences. A single entry per CDR3 protein holds the most common genes and DNA from its merged rows. These V and J calls originate from TCRdb's pipeline instead of the authors' own analysis. Within this sample are 300,000 to 350,000 distinct CDR3 sequences, with 21% of them counted one time only. The ten largest clonotypes hold under 55% of the sample.

The V and J segments used are TRBV27 and TRBJ2-3; 9 junctional bases match TRBD1. Sequencing used blood. The source of this sequence is a woman in her forties or fifties with Graves' hyperthyroidism. The CDR3 region reads CASSLLGQGITDTQYF. The DNA is TGTGCCAGCAGTTTATTGGGACAGGGAATCACAGATACGCAGTATTTT.